Listed below are T cell receptor beta chains from one sample, sequenced in a study of T cell repertoires in ileal Crohn's disease. TCRdb keeps only in-frame clones here, not all; method: immunoSEQ multiplex PCR. The data contain some 3,000 clones, about four fifths of them singletons. The sequencing sample was made of ileal tissue. Source of these receptors: an adult with Crohn's disease. Each CDR3 is given with its conserved first and last residue. D genes are given only for firm matches. Expanded clones get a size class; other rows say once, few or many, or leave the size out.

j_gene: TRBJ2-3
abundance: -
v_gene: TRBV25-1
d_gene: -
CDR3aa: CASSESLYQSTDTQYF
CDR3nt: TGTGCCAGCAGTGAATCCCTCTACCAAAGCACAGATACGCAGTATTTT

j_gene: TRBJ2-7
abundance: -
v_gene: TRBV15
d_gene: TRBD2
CDR3aa: CATSPESGDSAYEQYF
CDR3nt: TGTGCCACCAGCCCAGAAAGCGGGGACTCCGCCTACGAGCAGTACTTC

j_gene: TRBJ2-7
abundance: -
v_gene: TRBV5-4
d_gene: -
CDR3aa: CASSQTATYEQYF
CDR3nt: TGTGCCAGCAGCCAGACTGCTACCTACGAGCAGTACTTC

j_gene: TRBJ1-5
abundance: few
v_gene: TRBV19
d_gene: TRBD1
CDR3aa: CASIGTGSSNQPQHF
CDR3nt: TGTGCCAGTATTGGGACAGGGAGTAGCAATCAGCCCCAGCATTTT

j_gene: TRBJ1-1
abundance: -
v_gene: TRBV5-1
d_gene: TRBD1
CDR3aa: CASSLSPGQGNTEAFF
CDR3nt: TGCGCCAGCAGTCTGTCTCCGGGACAGGGAAACACTGAAGCTTTCTTT

j_gene: TRBJ2-3
abundance: -
v_gene: TRBV7-9
d_gene: TRBD1
CDR3aa: CASSPVRSDRGSTDTQYF
CDR3nt: TGTGCCAGCAGCCCGGTAAGGTCTGACAGGGGGTCGACAGATACGCAGTATTTT

j_gene: TRBJ2-5
abundance: -
v_gene: TRBV14
d_gene: -
CDR3aa: CASSQGMTQYF
CDR3nt: TGTGCCAGCAGCCAAGGGATGACCCAGTACTTC

j_gene: TRBJ2-1
abundance: few
v_gene: TRBV15
d_gene: TRBD2
CDR3aa: CATSREGGRANEQFF
CDR3nt: TGTGCCACCAGCAGAGAGGGCGGGAGGGCCAATGAGCAGTTCTTC

j_gene: TRBJ2-7
abundance: -
v_gene: TRBV5-1
d_gene: -
CDR3aa: CASSFGQVGTEQYF
CDR3nt: TGCGCCAGCAGCTTCGGTCAGGTTGGGACCGAGCAGTACTTC

j_gene: TRBJ2-1
abundance: -
v_gene: TRBV2
d_gene: TRBD2
CDR3aa: CASGRTSGSRDNEQFF
CDR3nt: TGTGCCAGCGGAAGGACTAGCGGGAGTCGGGACAATGAGCAGTTCTTC

j_gene: TRBJ2-1
abundance: -
v_gene: TRBV9
d_gene: -
CDR3aa: CASSVDFQSSYNEQFF
CDR3nt: TGTGCCAGCAGCGTGGACTTCCAGAGCTCCTACAATGAGCAGTTCTTC

j_gene: TRBJ2-7
abundance: -
v_gene: TRBV6-1
d_gene: TRBD1
CDR3aa: CASSEEGQSLYEQYF
CDR3nt: TGTGCCAGCAGTGAAGAGGGACAGAGTCTCTACGAGCAGTACTTC

j_gene: TRBJ2-7
abundance: -
v_gene: TRBV7-4
d_gene: TRBD2
CDR3aa: CASSLPLLAGFPYEQYF
CDR3nt: TGTGCCAGCAGCTTACCCCTACTAGCGGGTTTTCCCTACGAGCAGTACTTC

j_gene: TRBJ2-7
abundance: -
v_gene: TRBV19
d_gene: TRBD1
CDR3aa: CASSFAGTGIYEQYF
CDR3nt: TGTGCCAGTAGTTTTGCCGGGACAGGGATCTACGAGCAGTACTTC